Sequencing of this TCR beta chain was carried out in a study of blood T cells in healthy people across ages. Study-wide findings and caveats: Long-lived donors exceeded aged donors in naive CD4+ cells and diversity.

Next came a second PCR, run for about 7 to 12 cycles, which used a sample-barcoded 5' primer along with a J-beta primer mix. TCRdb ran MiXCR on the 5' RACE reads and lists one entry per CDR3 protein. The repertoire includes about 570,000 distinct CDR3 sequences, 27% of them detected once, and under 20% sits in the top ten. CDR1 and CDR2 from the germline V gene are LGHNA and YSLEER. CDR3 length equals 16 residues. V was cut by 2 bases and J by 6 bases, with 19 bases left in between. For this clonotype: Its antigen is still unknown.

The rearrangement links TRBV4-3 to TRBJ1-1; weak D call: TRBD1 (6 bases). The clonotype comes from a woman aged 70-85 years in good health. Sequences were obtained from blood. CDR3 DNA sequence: TGCGCCAGCAGCCAAAGCCTTCAAGGGGGAAAAGCTGAAGCTTTCTTT. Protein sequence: CASSQSLQGGKAEAFF.